The clone carrying this T cell receptor (beta chain) came up many times. Its antigen is unidentified. CDR3 length equals 12 residues. V was cut by 8 bases and J by 1 base, with 8 bases left in between. Per the germline V gene, CDR1 is SGHAT and CDR2 is FQNNGV. One entry per CDR3 protein, called by TCRdb with MiXCR from the 5' RACE reads. The top ten hold around 8.6% of the sample, which has about 390,000 distinct CDR3 sequences, around 9% seen once. The sample originates from a study of identical twins. Findings and caveats of the study: Abundant beta clonotypes from cord blood bore fewer insertions; memory repertoires lacked this pattern. The models gave estimates that fell short of the out-of-frame TCR alpha sharing seen in monozygotic twins. For out-of-frame beta sequences, excess twin sharing was weaker.

Sequenced sample: naive T cells sorted from blood. The chain joins TRBV11-2 to TRBJ1-1, with D hard to call. The TCR sequence derives from a woman in her 50s in good health. The chain's CDR3 is CASRAGNTEAFF. CDR3 sequence (DNA): TGTGCCAGCCGGGCAGGGAACACTGAAGCTTTCTTT. Drawing the rest from reference TRBV11-2 and TRBJ1-1, the complete variable domain is EAGVAQSPRYKIIEKRQSVAFWCNPISGHATLYWYQQILGQGPKLLIQFQNNGVVDDSQLPKDRFSAERLKGVDSTLKIQPAKLEDSAVYLCASRAGNTEAFFGQGTRLTVV.